The source of this T cell receptor beta chain is a study of graft-versus-host responses after intestinal transplantation. Background on the study: Following induction with anti-thymocyte globulin, all recipients were given tacrolimus and steroids for two to three years.

Note on this clone: The antigen is not known.

Only in-frame clones appear in the TCRdb table, and some are missing; sequencing was by immunoSEQ multiplex PCR. This table holds around 49,000 clones, around 92% found once. The CDR3 has 15 residues. V lost 5 bases and J lost 1; bases outside the gene matches: 4. Germline assignment: CDR1 LNHDA and CDR2 SQIVND (reference sequence). The study's findings and limits: Ileal or blood samples showed some GvH clones first, and such clones were also found in recipient marrow.

This chain connects TRBV19 to TRBJ2-2, with TRBD1 matching over 7 bases. The sequence was obtained from a human donor who was the organ donor for an intestinal transplant. Material: unstimulated CD4+ T cells sorted from spleen or lymph node cells, obtained before transplant. The CDR3 bases are TGTGCCAGTAGTCGGGGACAGAGGAACACCGGGGAGCTGTTTTTT. Translated: CASSRGQRNTGELFF.